This section outlines one TCR beta chain sequence together with its context. These data are taken from a study of blood T cell repertoires in COVID-19. Study-level background: The origin of the acute and convalescent COVID-19 samples was the United States, Italy and Spain. T cells, B-cell-depleted T cells, or PBMCs supplied cDNA or gDNA.

Trimming removed 6 bases from V and 4 bases from J, with 19 bases in between. Germline-derived CDR1 and CDR2 are LGHNA and YSLEER. The CDR3 is 16 residues long. The protocol was immunoSEQ multiplex PCR, while the TCRdb copy is restricted to in-frame clones and leaves out a portion. The sample lists over 150,000 clones; more than 65% were seen once. The clonotype originates from a man between 70 and 80 years old with active or convalescent COVID-19. The chain combines TRBV4-3 with TRBJ2-1; unclear D gene. The sample consisted of peripheral blood. The CDR3 sequence is CASRAALHSFYNEQFF. The CDR3, as DNA: TGCGCCAGCAGGGCAGCGCTCCATTCCTTTTACAATGAGCAGTTCTTC.